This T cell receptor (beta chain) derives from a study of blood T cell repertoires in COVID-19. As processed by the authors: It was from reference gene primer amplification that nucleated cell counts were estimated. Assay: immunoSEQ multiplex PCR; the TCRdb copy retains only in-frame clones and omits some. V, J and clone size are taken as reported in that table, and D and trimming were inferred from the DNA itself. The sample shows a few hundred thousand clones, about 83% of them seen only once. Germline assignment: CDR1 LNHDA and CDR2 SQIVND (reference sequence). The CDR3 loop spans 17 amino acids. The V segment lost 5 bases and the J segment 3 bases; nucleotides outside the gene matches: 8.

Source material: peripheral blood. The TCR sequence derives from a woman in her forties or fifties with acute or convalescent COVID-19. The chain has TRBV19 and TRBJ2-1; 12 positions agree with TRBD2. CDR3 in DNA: TGTGCCAGTAGTCCCCGACTAGCGGGAGAATTCTACAATGAGCAGTTCTTC. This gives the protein CASSPRLAGEFYNEQFF.